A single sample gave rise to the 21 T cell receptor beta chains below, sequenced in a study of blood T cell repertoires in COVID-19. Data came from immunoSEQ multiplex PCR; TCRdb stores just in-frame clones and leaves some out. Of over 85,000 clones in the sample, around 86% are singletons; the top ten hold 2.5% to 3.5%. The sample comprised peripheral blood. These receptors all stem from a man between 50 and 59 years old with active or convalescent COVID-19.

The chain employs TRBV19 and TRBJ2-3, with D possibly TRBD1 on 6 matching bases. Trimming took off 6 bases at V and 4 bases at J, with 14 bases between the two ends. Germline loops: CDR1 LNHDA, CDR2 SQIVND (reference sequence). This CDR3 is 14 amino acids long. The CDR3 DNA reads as TGTGCCAGTAGACCCGGGACAAACCCAGATACGCAGTATTTT. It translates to CASRPGTNPDTQYF.

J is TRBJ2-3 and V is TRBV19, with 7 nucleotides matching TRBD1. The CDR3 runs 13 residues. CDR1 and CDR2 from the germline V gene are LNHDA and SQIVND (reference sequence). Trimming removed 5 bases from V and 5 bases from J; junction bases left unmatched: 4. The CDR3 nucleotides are TGTGCCAGTAGTCGACAGGGACGAGATACGCAGTATTTT. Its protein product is CASSRQGRDTQYF.

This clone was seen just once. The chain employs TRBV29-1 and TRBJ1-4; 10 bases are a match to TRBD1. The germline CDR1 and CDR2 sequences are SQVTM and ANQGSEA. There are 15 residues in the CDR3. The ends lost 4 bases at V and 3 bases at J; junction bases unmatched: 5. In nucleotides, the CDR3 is TGCAGCGTTGCAGACAGGGGGCCCGCTAATGAAAAACTGTTTTTT. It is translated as CSVADRGPANEKLFF.

CDR3 nucleotide sequence: TGTGCCAGCAGCACAGCCTACACCGGGGAGCTGTTTTTT. Its protein is CASSTAYTGELFF. V is TRBV5-8 and J is TRBJ2-2; no definite D call. The germline V gene encodes CDR1 SGHTS and CDR2 YDEGEE. The CDR3 is 13 residues long. Trimming took 4 bases from V and 3 from J, leaving 7 bases between them.

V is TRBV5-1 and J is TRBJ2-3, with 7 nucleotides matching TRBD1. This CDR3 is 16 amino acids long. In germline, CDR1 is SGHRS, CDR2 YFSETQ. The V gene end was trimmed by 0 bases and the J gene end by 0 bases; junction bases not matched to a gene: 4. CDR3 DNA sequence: TGCGCCAGCAGCTTGGGAGGGACAGCTAGCACAGATACGCAGTATTTT. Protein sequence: CASSLGGTASTDTQYF.

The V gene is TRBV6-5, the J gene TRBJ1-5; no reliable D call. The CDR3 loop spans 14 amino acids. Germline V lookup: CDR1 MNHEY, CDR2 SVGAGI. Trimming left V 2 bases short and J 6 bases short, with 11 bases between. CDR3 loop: CASSYGREGQPQHF. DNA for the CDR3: TGTGCCAGCAGTTACGGGAGGGAGGGTCAGCCCCAGCATTTT.

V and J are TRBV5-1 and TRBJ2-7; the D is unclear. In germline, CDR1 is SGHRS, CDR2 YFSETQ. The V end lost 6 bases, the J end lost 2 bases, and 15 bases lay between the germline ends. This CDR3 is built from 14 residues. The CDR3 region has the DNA TGCGCCAGCACCCCACCGAAACGAGCCTACGAGCAGTACGTC. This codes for CASTPPKRAYEQYV.

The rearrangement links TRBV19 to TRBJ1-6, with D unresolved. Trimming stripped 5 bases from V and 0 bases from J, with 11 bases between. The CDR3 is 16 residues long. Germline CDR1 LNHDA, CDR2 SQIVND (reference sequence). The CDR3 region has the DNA TGTGCCAGTAGTTCGACCGGAGGCTCCTATAATTCACCCCTCCACTTT. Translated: CASSSTGGSYNSPLHF. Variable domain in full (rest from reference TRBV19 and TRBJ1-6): DGGITQSPKYLFRKEGQNVTLSCEQNLNHDAMYWYRQDPGQGLRLIYYSQIVNDFQKGDIAEGYSVSREKKESFPLTVTSAQKNPTAFYLCASSSTGGSYNSPLHFGNGTRLTVT.

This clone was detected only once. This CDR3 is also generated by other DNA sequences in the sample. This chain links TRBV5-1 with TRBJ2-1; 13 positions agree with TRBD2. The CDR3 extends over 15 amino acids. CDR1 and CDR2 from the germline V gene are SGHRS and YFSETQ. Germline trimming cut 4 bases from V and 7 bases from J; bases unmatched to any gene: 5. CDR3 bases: TGCGCCAGCAGCCTAGGACTAGCGGGGGTTAATGAGCAGTTCTTC. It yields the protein CASSLGLAGVNEQFF.

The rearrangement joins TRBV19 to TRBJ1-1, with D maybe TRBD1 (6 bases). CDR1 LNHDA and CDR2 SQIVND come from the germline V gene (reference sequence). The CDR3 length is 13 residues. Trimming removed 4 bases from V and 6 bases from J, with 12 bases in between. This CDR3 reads CASSTQQGPEAFF. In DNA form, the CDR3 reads TGTGCCAGTAGTACCCAACAGGGTCCTGAAGCTTTCTTT.

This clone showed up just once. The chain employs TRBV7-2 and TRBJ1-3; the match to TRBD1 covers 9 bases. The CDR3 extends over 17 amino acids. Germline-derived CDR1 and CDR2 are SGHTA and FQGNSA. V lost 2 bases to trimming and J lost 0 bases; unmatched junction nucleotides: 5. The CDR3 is CASSLKGTGLSGNTIYF. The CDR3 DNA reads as TGTGCCAGCAGCTTAAAAGGGACAGGGCTCTCTGGAAACACCATATATTTT.

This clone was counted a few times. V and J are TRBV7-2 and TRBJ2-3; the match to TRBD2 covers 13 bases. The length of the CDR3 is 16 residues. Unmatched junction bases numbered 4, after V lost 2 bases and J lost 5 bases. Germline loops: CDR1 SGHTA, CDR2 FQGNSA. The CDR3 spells CASSLTSGGAGDTQYF. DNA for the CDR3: TGTGCCAGCAGCTTAACTAGCGGGGGGGCGGGAGATACGCAGTATTTT.

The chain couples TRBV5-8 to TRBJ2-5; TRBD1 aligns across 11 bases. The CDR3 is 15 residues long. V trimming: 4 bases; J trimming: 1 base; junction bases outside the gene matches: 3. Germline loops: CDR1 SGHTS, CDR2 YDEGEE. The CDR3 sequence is CASSKGQGAQETQYF. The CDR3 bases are TGTGCCAGCAGCAAAGGACAGGGGGCCCAAGAGACCCAGTACTTC.

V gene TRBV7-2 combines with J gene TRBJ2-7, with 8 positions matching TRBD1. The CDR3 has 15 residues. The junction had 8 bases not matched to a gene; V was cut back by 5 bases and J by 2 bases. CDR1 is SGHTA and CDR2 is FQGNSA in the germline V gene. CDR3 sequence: CASSATGQAAYEQYF. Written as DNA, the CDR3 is TGTGCCAGCAGCGCCACGGGACAGGCCGCCTACGAGCAGTACTTC.

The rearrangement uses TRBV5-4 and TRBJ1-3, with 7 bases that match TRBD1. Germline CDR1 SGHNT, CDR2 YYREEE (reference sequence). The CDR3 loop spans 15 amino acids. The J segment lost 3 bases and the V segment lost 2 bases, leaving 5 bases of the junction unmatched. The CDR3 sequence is CASSFNRGGGNTIYF. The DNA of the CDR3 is TGTGCCAGCAGCTTCAACAGGGGCGGTGGAAACACCATATATTTT. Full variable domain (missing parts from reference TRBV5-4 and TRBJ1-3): ETGVTQSPTHLIKTRGQQVTLRCSSQSGHNTVSWYQQALGQGPQFIFQYYREEENGRGNFPPRFSGLQFPNYSSELNVNALELDDSALYLCASSFNRGGGNTIYFGEGSWLTVV.

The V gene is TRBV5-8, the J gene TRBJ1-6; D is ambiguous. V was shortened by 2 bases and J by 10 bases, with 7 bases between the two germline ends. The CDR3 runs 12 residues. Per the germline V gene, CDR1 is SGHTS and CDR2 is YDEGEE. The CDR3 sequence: CASSFLQSPLHF. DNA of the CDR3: TGTGCCAGCAGCTTTCTCCAGTCACCCCTCCACTTT. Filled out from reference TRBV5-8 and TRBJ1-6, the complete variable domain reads EAGVTQSPTHLIKTRGQQATLRCSPISGHTSVYWYQQALGLGLQFLLWYDEGEERNRGNFPPRFSGRQFPNYSSELNVNALELEDSALYLCASSFLQSPLHFGNGTRLTVT.

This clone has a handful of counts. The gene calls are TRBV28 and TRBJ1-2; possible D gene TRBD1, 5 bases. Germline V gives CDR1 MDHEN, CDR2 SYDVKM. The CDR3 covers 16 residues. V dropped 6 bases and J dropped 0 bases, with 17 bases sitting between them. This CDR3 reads CASSPQVLTANYGYTF. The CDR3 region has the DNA TGTGCCAGCAGCCCCCAAGTTCTGACAGCTAACTATGGCTACACCTTC.

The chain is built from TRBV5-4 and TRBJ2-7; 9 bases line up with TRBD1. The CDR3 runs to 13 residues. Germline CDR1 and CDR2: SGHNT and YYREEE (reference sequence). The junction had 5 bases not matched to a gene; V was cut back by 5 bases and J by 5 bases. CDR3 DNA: TGTGCCAGCAGGACCCGGGACAGGGACGAGCAGTACTTC. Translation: CASRTRDRDEQYF.

CDR3 nucleotide sequence: TGTGCCAGCAGCTTAGGTGACAGGCCGGATCAGCCCCAGCATTTT. It specifies CASSLGDRPDQPQHF. The genes are TRBV7-9 and TRBJ1-5; TRBD1 might be the D (6 bases). The CDR3 contains 15 residues. Trimming took 1 base from V and 5 from J, leaving 12 bases between them. Germline CDR1 is SEHNR and CDR2 is FQNEAQ (reference sequence).

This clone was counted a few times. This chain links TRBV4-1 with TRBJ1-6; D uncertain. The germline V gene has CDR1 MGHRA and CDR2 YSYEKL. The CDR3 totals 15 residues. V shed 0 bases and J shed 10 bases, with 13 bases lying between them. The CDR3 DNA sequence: TGCGCCAGCAGCCAAGATGGCGGTGCATTCTCACCCCTCCACTTT. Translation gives CASSQDGGAFSPLHF.

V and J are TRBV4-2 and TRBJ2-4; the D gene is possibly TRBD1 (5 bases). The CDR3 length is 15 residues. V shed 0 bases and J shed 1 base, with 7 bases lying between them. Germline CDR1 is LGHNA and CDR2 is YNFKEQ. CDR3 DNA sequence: TGTGCCAGCAGCCAAGATTCAGGGGCCAAAAACATTCAGTACTTC. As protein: CASSQDSGAKNIQYF.